The 14 T cell receptor beta chains below were found in one sample sequenced in a study of human T cells and chemical hapten exposure. Using its own MiXCR run on the RACE reads, TCRdb lists one record per CDR3 protein. The repertoire holds approximately 28,000 distinct CDR3 sequences, with approximately 9% as singletons. The time point here: patch test 2, 6 weeks after DPC sensitization. Treatment: therapeutic diphenylcyclopropenone sensitization with weekly scalp DPC. Specimen: whole blood, collected in connection with sensitization to the hapten diphenylcyclopropenone (DPC). Receptor source: a man aged 25-45 years with alopecia areata. Some clones in this sample may be carry-over from other donors' samples.

There are a few counts of this clonotype. The chain uses TRBV20-1 and TRBJ1-1; no firm D call. V lost 8 bases to trimming and J lost 1 base, with 14 bases between them. The CDR3 runs to 13 residues. The germline gives CDR1 DFQATT, CDR2 SNEGSKA (reference sequence). CDR3 nucleotide sequence: TGCAGTTTGCCCACTTATGGGAACACTGAAGCTTTCTTT. Translated, it gives CSLPTYGNTEAFF.

This clonotype was recorded at least ten times. CDR3 sequence: CASSLETGLLTEAFF. The CDR3 DNA sequence: TGTGCCAGCAGCTTAGAGACAGGGCTGTTGACTGAAGCTTTCTTT. This chain links TRBV7-9 with TRBJ1-1; 7 bases match TRBD1. Losses at the gene ends were 1 base for V and 5 bases for J; bases not matched to a gene: 7. CDR3 size: 15 residues. From germline, CDR1 is SEHNR and CDR2 FQNEAQ (reference sequence).

The CDR3 region is CSVRQGSGYGYTF. The CDR3, as DNA: TGCAGCGTGAGGCAGGGTAGTGGCTATGGCTACACCTTC. The chain recombines TRBV29-1 with TRBJ1-2, with D tentatively TRBD1 (5 bases). The CDR3 has 13 amino acids. Per germline, CDR1 SQVTM and CDR2 ANQGSEA. The V gene lost 6 bases and the J gene lost 4 bases, with 15 bases spanning the gap.

There are many counts of this clonotype. J is TRBJ1-1 and V is TRBV18; no firm D call. This CDR3 is 13 amino acids long. Trimming pared 0 bases from V and 4 bases from J, leaving 6 bases between. From germline, CDR1 is KGHSH and CDR2 LQKENI. This CDR3 is CASSPPTVTEAFF. In DNA, the CDR3 is TGTGCCAGCTCACCACCGACGGTCACTGAAGCTTTCTTT.

This clonotype was observed a handful of times. This chain connects TRBV20-1 to TRBJ2-7, with 11 nucleotides matching TRBD2. Per germline, CDR1 DFQATT and CDR2 SNEGSKA (reference sequence). The junction had 7 bases not matched to a gene; V was cut back by 4 bases and J by 2 bases. CDR3 length equals 15 residues. The CDR3 spells CSAMRTSGPTYEQYF. The DNA of the CDR3 is TGCAGTGCTATGAGGACTAGCGGGCCGACCTACGAGCAGTACTTC.

V and J are TRBV2 and TRBJ2-2; D is possibly TRBD1 (6 bases). Germline CDR1 reads SNHLY; CDR2 reads FYNNEI. The V end lost 5 bases, the J end lost 0 bases, and 13 bases lay between the germline ends. The length of the CDR3 is 16 residues. CDR3 coding DNA: TGTGCCAGCAGTAATCAGGGGACCTCGAACACCGGGGAGCTGTTTTTT. It specifies CASSNQGTSNTGELFF.

This clonotype was found many times. V gene TRBV7-2 combines with J gene TRBJ2-3; D not certain. The CDR3 is 14 amino acids. In germline, CDR1 is SGHTA, CDR2 FQGNSA. V was trimmed by 6 bases and J by 0 bases, leaving 10 bases between them. The CDR3 nucleotides are TGTGCCAGCAGGAGTAAGTTAAGCACAGATACGCAGTATTTT. Its protein product is CASRSKLSTDTQYF.

This clonotype was seen many times. The V and J genes are TRBV7-2 and TRBJ1-4; tentatively, D is TRBD1 (6 bases). The CDR3 is 15 residues long. V lost 5 bases to trimming and J lost 5 bases, with 15 bases between them. Germline lookup yields CDR1 SGHTA and CDR2 FQGNSA. CDR3 amino acids: CASSPRGTINEKLFF. The CDR3, as DNA: TGTGCCAGCAGCCCAAGGGGGACCATCAATGAAAAACTGTTTTTT.

This clonotype was detected many times. This chain links TRBV11-2 with TRBJ2-1; D is unresolved. This CDR3 is built from 13 residues. Trimming removed 0 bases from V and 6 bases from J, with 6 bases in between. Germline CDR1 and CDR2: SGHAT and FQNNGV. Here the CDR3 reads CASSLDLFNEQFF. For the CDR3, the DNA is TGTGCCAGCAGCTTAGATCTTTTCAATGAGCAGTTCTTC.

J is TRBJ2-2 and V is TRBV10-2; D unclear. The CDR3 length is 14 residues. V was cut by 4 bases and J by 0 bases, with 6 bases left in between. Per germline, CDR1 WSHSY and CDR2 SAAADI. The CDR3 DNA reads as TGCGCCAGCAGTGTTTCCACGAACACCGGGGAGCTGTTTTTT. Translation: CASSVSTNTGELFF.

This clonotype was observed at least ten times. The rearrangement joins TRBV18 to TRBJ2-3; 11 nucleotides line up with TRBD2. CDR1 and CDR2 (germline): KGHSH, LQKENI. This CDR3 is 18 amino acids long. J was trimmed by 1 base and V by 1 base; bases with no gene match: 7. Here the CDR3 DNA reads TGTGCCAGCTCACCACTAGCGGGAGGGCCACCGGGCACAGATACGCAGTATTTT. Translation: CASSPLAGGPPGTDTQYF.

The chain combines TRBV20-1 with TRBJ2-5, with TRBD2 matching over 12 bases. Unmatched junction bases numbered 12, after V lost 4 bases and J lost 3 bases. The CDR3 spans 17 residues. CDR1 and CDR2 (germline): DFQATT, SNEGSKA (reference sequence). The CDR3 loop is CSATEPSGRADEETQYF. The CDR3 region has the DNA TGCAGTGCTACCGAGCCTAGCGGGAGGGCGGACGAAGAGACCCAGTACTTC.

The gene calls are TRBV12-3 or TRBV12-4 and TRBJ2-1, with a weak D call TRBD1 (6 bases). V lost 4 bases and J lost 9, with 13 bases in between. The CDR3 totals 13 residues. CDR3 protein: CASSSGTWVEQFF. CDR3 bases: TGTGCCAGCAGTTCCGGGACATGGGTTGAGCAGTTCTTC.

This clonotype was seen more than once but under ten times. The CDR3 spells CSAHSGGKNIQYF. The CDR3 DNA follows: TGCAGCGCGCACTCAGGGGGCAAAAACATTCAGTACTTC. V usage is TRBV29-1 and J usage is TRBJ2-4; the match to TRBD1 covers 7 bases. CDR3 length: 13 residues. Germline V gene lookup returns CDR1 SQVTM and CDR2 ANQGSEA. V shed 7 bases, J shed 3 bases, and the junction held 6 bases outside the gene matches.